A single sample is the source of the 10 T cell receptor beta chains below, sequenced in a study of CD8 T cells in ankylosing spondylitis. TCRdb used MiXCR to reprocess the 5' RACE reads, holding one entry per CDR3 protein. The sample contains about 540,000 distinct CDR3 sequences, about 13% of which appear only once. Their cognate antigens are unknown. Study-level findings and limits: Seemingly characteristic of ankylosing spondylitis blood was a TCR beta motif consisting of roughly 8 highly homologous variants.

Sequencing input: blood, either unsorted or a sorted T cell fraction (not recorded which). The origin of the receptors is a male donor with ankylosing spondylitis.

This clonotype was counted many times. This rearrangement joins TRBV20-1 to TRBJ1-5; D possibly corresponds to TRBD1 (5 bases). CDR3 length: 14 residues. Between the trimmed V and J ends, which lost 6 bases and 1 base, there was a span of 13 bases. Germline lookup yields CDR1 DFQATT and CDR2 SNEGSKA (reference sequence). Here the CDR3 reads CSAPASGSNQPQHF. CDR3 nucleotides: TGCAGTGCGCCGGCGTCAGGGAGCAATCAGCCCCAGCATTTT.

This clonotype was counted many times. One junction end does not reproduce the germline sequence, and a read error may be involved. This chain connects TRBV5-1 to TRBJ2-5, with unresolved D. The CDR3 has 12 residues. The germline CDR1 and CDR2 sequences are SGHRS and YFSETQ. This CDR3 is CASSSPQETQYF. CDR3 DNA: TGTGCCAGCAGCTCCCCCCAAGAGACCCAGTACTTC.

This clonotype was picked up a small number of times. This chain connects TRBV12-3 or TRBV12-4 to TRBJ1-2, with 9 bases lining up with TRBD1. V shed 5 bases and J 12 bases; nucleotides not matched to a gene: 7. The CDR3 is made up of 12 amino acids. CDR3 bases: TGTGCCAGCAGTCCCGGGACAGGGAATAACACCTTC. Protein: CASSPGTGNNTF.

The chain has TRBV10-3 and TRBJ2-3, with D uncertain. The ends were cut back, 2 bases at V and 3 bases at J, with 9 bases in the middle. CDR3 length equals 14 residues. The germline V gene has CDR1 ENHRY and CDR2 SYGVKD. The DNA of the CDR3 is TGTGCCATCAGTGAGCCGGGCGAAACAGATACGCAGTATTTT. It yields the protein CAISEPGETDTQYF.

This clonotype was seen only a few times. The chain combines TRBV14 with TRBJ2-1; D is undetermined. Germline CDR1 reads SGHDN; CDR2 reads FVKESK. The CDR3 length is 13 residues. Trimming took 3 bases from V and 6 from J, leaving 9 bases between them. For the CDR3, the DNA is TGTGCCAGCAGCCAGTGGACCACCAATGAGCAGTTCTTC. This codes for CASSQWTTNEQFF.

The sample holds many counts of this clonotype. The chain combines TRBV24-1 with TRBJ2-1; 7 nucleotides match TRBD2. The germline gives CDR1 KGHDR, CDR2 SFDVKD. Losses at the gene ends were 0 bases for V and 0 bases for J; bases not matched to a gene: 1. The CDR3 is 16 residues long. CDR3 in DNA: TGTGCCACCAGTGATTTGGGCGGGAGCTCCTACAATGAGCAGTTCTTC. This gives the protein CATSDLGGSSYNEQFF.

The CDR3 protein is CASSFGGIAKNIQYF. The CDR3 DNA sequence: TGTGCCAGCAGTTTCGGGGGAATAGCCAAAAACATTCAGTACTTC. The rearrangement links TRBV12-3 or TRBV12-4 to TRBJ2-4; D perhaps matches TRBD2 (6 bases). This CDR3 comprises 15 residues. The V end lost 3 bases, the J end lost 0 bases, and 9 bases lay between the germline ends.

The chain links TRBV7-8 to TRBJ2-7, with 8 bases matching TRBD2. V lost 1 base, J lost 0 bases, and 2 bases stayed unmatched. This CDR3 is built from 15 residues. Germline lookup yields CDR1 SGHVS and CDR2 FQNEAQ. CDR3 loop: CASSLELAASYEQYF. CDR3 DNA sequence: TGTGCCAGCAGCTTAGAACTAGCGGCCTCCTACGAGCAGTACTTC.

V and J are TRBV7-2 and TRBJ2-1; TRBD2 agrees at 7 bases. V lost 5 bases and J lost 5; bases outside the gene matches: 12. The germline V gene encodes CDR1 SGHTA and CDR2 FQGNSA. The CDR3 loop spans 16 amino acids. The CDR3, as DNA: TGTGCCAGCAGCCCAACCCGACTAGCAACGCACAATGAGCAGTTCTTC. Its translation: CASSPTRLATHNEQFF.

V usage is TRBV12-3 or TRBV12-4 and J usage is TRBJ2-6; no reliable D call. The CDR3 is 14 amino acids. Trimming removed 5 bases at V and 13 bases at J, with 18 bases between. CDR3 in DNA: TGTGCCAGCAGTCCTCGAGATGGTCCCCGTGTCCTGACTTTC. It translates to CASSPRDGPRVLTF.